A selection of T cell receptor beta chains follows, all from one sample in a study of beta chain features in type 1 diabetes. The assay was immunoSEQ multiplex PCR, and TCRdb's table has in-frame clones only and misses some. The sample lists about 27,000 clones; roughly three fifths were seen once. Sequenced material: Tregs from blood. The receptors here all came from a woman aged 18-30 years with type 1 diabetes. Each CDR3 is given with its conserved first and last residue. D genes are given only for firm matches. Expanded clones are given a class, and other clones once, few, many or no size at all.

abundance	j_gene	d_gene	v_gene	CDR3aa	CDR3nt
NA	TRBJ1-2	TRBD1	TRBV28	CASTPSDRAGGYTF	TGTGCCAGCACCCCCTCGGACAGGGCAGGCGGCTACACCTTC
NA	TRBJ2-5	TRBD2	TRBV29-1	CSVGLAAQETQYF	TGCAGCGTCGGACTAGCGGCGCAAGAGACCCAGTACTTC
NA	TRBJ2-5	NA	TRBV19	CASSITGVETQYF	TGTGCCAGTAGTATAACGGGAGTAGAGACCCAGTACTTC
NA	TRBJ1-3	NA	TRBV7-2	CASSLDFRSGNTIYF	TGTGCCAGCAGCTTAGATTTCCGCTCTGGAAACACCATATATTTT
few	TRBJ2-3	NA	TRBV29-1	CSVAPTGIPDTQYF	TGCAGCGTTGCGCCTACAGGGATCCCAGATACGCAGTATTTT
NA	TRBJ2-1	TRBD2	TRBV5-1	CASSLGGLAVLNEQFF	TGCGCCAGCAGCTTGGGGGGACTAGCGGTGTTAAATGAGCAGTTCTTC
NA	TRBJ2-1	NA	TRBV28	CASRDSAERKQFF	TGTGCCAGCAGAGACTCCGCGGAGAGGAAGCAGTTCTTC
NA	TRBJ1-2	NA	TRBV29-1	CSVLPNRAMGYGYTF	TGCAGCGTTTTACCCAACAGGGCTATGGGGTATGGCTACACCTTC
NA	TRBJ2-3	NA	TRBV5-5	CASSLNLGGTQYF	TGTGCCAGCAGCTTGAACCTCGGGGGAACGCAGTATTTT
NA	TRBJ2-3	TRBD1	TRBV7-9	CASSLGQGNTDTQYF	TGTGCCAGCAGCTTGGGACAGGGGAACACAGATACGCAGTATTTT
NA	TRBJ1-1	TRBD1	TRBV28	CASSSGGTNTEAFF	TGTGCCAGCAGTTCAGGGGGCACGAACACTGAAGCTTTCTTT
NA	TRBJ2-2	TRBD2	TRBV2	CASYRGLAGGGNTGELFF	TGTGCCAGCTACCGGGGACTAGCGGGAGGGGGGAACACCGGGGAGCTGTTTTTT
NA	TRBJ2-3	TRBD2	TRBV10-3	CAIMLGGSIADTQYF	TGTGCCATCATGCTTGGCGGGAGTATTGCAGATACGCAGTATTTT
NA	TRBJ2-7	TRBD2	TRBV29-1	CSVRLAGGYEQYF	TGCAGCGTTAGACTAGCGGGAGGCTACGAGCAGTACTTC
NA	TRBJ2-1	TRBD2	TRBV5-4	CASSLDASGYNEQFF	TGTGCCAGCAGCTTGGATGCTAGCGGGTACAATGAGCAGTTCTTC
few	TRBJ1-1	TRBD1	TRBV28	CASSPRTGMNTEAFF	TGTGCCAGCAGTCCTCGGACAGGGATGAACACTGAAGCTTTCTTT
NA	TRBJ2-3	TRBD2	TRBV7-8	CASSSESGRRGDTQYF	TGTGCCAGCAGCTCCGAGAGCGGGAGAAGGGGAGATACGCAGTATTTT
NA	TRBJ2-1	TRBD2	TRBV4-1	CASSQGRTSGYNEQFF	TGCGCCAGCAGCCAAGGTCGGACTAGCGGGTACAATGAGCAGTTCTTC
NA	TRBJ2-7	NA	TRBV11-2	CASSSGRGSYEQYF	TGTGCCAGCAGCTCGGGCAGGGGCTCCTACGAGCAGTACTTC
NA	TRBJ2-2	NA	TRBV2	CASSVVGALGNGELFF	TGTGCCAGCAGCGTGGTGGGGGCTCTAGGTAACGGGGAGCTGTTTTTT
once	TRBJ1-5	TRBD1	TRBV7-2	CASSLGQHSMEPQHF	TGTGCCAGCAGCTTGGGACAGCACAGCATGGAGCCCCAGCATTTT
NA	TRBJ2-7	TRBD1	TRBV5-4	CASSFPGTGTGEQYF	TGTGCCAGCAGCTTTCCCGGGACAGGGACGGGTGAGCAGTACTTC
NA	TRBJ1-1	NA	TRBV4-1	CASSPSTGINTEAFF	TGCGCCAGCAGCCCCTCTACAGGGATCAACACTGAAGCTTTCTTT
few	TRBJ1-1	NA	TRBV20-1	CSARDRREAFF	TGCAGTGCTAGAGATCGCAGGGAAGCTTTCTTT
NA	TRBJ1-6	TRBD1	TRBV7-2	CASSTRPGQGNSPLHF	TGTGCCAGCAGCACAAGGCCGGGACAGGGAAATTCACCCCTCCACTTT
NA	TRBJ2-2	TRBD2	TRBV2	CASSGNSGTKTGELFF	TGTGCCAGCAGTGGAAATAGCGGGACAAAAACCGGGGAGCTGTTTTTT
NA	TRBJ1-1	TRBD1	TRBV5-1	CASSRQGAVAEAFF	TGCGCCAGCAGTAGACAGGGGGCGGTCGCTGAAGCTTTCTTT
NA	TRBJ2-1	NA	TRBV4-3	CASSRALAEIYNEQFF	TGCGCCAGCAGTCGAGCCTTAGCGGAGATCTACAATGAGCAGTTCTTC
once	TRBJ1-5	NA	TRBV5-6	CASSTYQTVSPQHF	TGTGCCAGCAGCACCTACCAAACAGTATCGCCCCAGCATTTT
NA	TRBJ1-4	TRBD1	TRBV27	CASRADRGLTNEKLFF	TGTGCCAGCAGAGCGGACAGGGGGTTAACTAATGAAAAACTGTTTTTT
NA	TRBJ2-4	TRBD2	TRBV5-6	CASSSLSGSGAIQYF	TGTGCCAGCAGCTCCCTTAGCGGGAGTGGGGCCATTCAGTACTTC
NA	TRBJ2-7	NA	TRBV20-1	CSAADIYEQYF	TGCAGTGCTGCGGACATCTACGAGCAGTACTTC
few	TRBJ1-5	TRBD1	TRBV23-1	CASRGQGAHQPQHF	TGCGCCAGCAGGGGACAGGGGGCGCATCAGCCCCAGCATTTT
NA	TRBJ2-3	TRBD2	TRBV6-5	CASSYSTSGVADTQYF	TGTGCCAGCAGTTACTCTACTAGCGGGGTAGCAGATACGCAGTATTTT
NA	TRBJ2-1	NA	TRBV10-3	CAMGVGNEQFF	TGTGCCATGGGAGTTGGGAATGAGCAGTTCTTC
NA	TRBJ2-5	NA	TRBV5-4	CASSPTYRSQETQYF	TGTGCCAGCAGCCCGACCTACAGGTCCCAAGAGACCCAGTACTTC
NA	TRBJ1-5	TRBD1	TRBV10-3	CATVGQQGGNQPQHF	TGTGCCACCGTGGGACAGCAGGGCGGCAATCAGCCCCAGCATTTT
NA	TRBJ1-3	NA	TRBV14	CASSQDSGTIYF	TGTGCCAGCAGCCAAGATTCGGGCACCATATATTTT
NA	TRBJ2-1	TRBD2	TRBV7-3	CASSVNSGRADEQFF	TGTGCCAGCAGCGTAAATAGCGGGAGGGCCGATGAGCAGTTCTTC
few	TRBJ2-1	TRBD2	TRBV5-8	CASSWTGGDYNEQFF	TGTGCCAGCAGCTGGACGGGGGGAGATTACAATGAGCAGTTCTTC
few	TRBJ2-3	NA	TRBV6-6	CASNSRDKGTDTQYF	TGTGCCAGCAATAGCCGGGACAAGGGTACAGATACGCAGTATTTT
NA	TRBJ2-1	TRBD2	TRBV27	CASSPDLGYLSGRRSYNEQFF	TGTGCCAGCAGTCCGGACCTGGGGTATCTGTCCGGGAGGAGGTCCTACAATGAGCAGTTCTTC
NA	TRBJ2-4	NA	TRBV14	CASSPGEENIQYF	TGTGCCAGCAGCCCCGGGGAAGAAAACATTCAGTACTTC
NA	TRBJ2-3	NA	TRBV29-1	CSVAGVQNTDTQYF	TGCAGCGTTGCGGGGGTACAGAACACAGATACGCAGTATTTT
NA	TRBJ2-1	TRBD2	TRBV5-4	CASSLGSGRADNEQFF	TGTGCCAGCAGCTTGGGAAGCGGGAGGGCCGACAATGAGCAGTTCTTC
NA	TRBJ2-3	TRBD2	TRBV7-9	CASSLPGTTTDTQYF	TGTGCCAGCAGCTTACCAGGGACTACCACAGATACGCAGTATTTT
few	TRBJ1-3	NA	TRBV19	CASNTGQSSGNTIYF	TGTGCCAGTAACACAGGGCAGAGCTCTGGAAACACCATATATTTT
once	TRBJ2-2	NA	TRBV6-5	CASSPQSSPGELFF	TGTGCCAGCAGCCCACAATCTAGCCCCGGGGAGCTGTTTTTT
NA	TRBJ1-2	TRBD1	TRBV11-2	CASSLGQGPTNYGYTF	TGTGCCAGCAGCTTAGGACAGGGACCAACTAACTATGGCTACACCTTC
NA	TRBJ1-1	NA	TRBV10-2	CASSEYGGVNTEAFF	TGCGCCAGCAGTGAATATGGGGGGGTGAACACTGAAGCTTTCTTT
few	TRBJ1-6	NA	TRBV25-1	CASSEIGGALNSPLHF	TGTGCCAGCAGTGAAATTGGAGGGGCTCTTAATTCACCCCTCCACTTT
once	TRBJ2-1	NA	TRBV19	CATGPPGSYNEQFF	TGTGCCACCGGGCCCCCGGGGTCCTACAATGAGCAGTTCTTC
NA	TRBJ2-1	NA	TRBV7-2	CASSLVLSSYNEQFF	TGTGCCAGCAGCTTAGTTCTGAGCTCCTACAATGAGCAGTTCTTC
few	TRBJ1-5	NA	TRBV29-1	CSVGQGFGQPQHF	TGCAGCGTAGGCCAGGGATTCGGTCAGCCCCAGCATTTT
few	TRBJ1-2	NA	TRBV28	CASSYLLGGVNYGYTF	TGTGCCAGCAGCTATTTACTAGGGGGTGTTAACTATGGCTACACCTTC